This passage covers 10 T cell receptor beta chains from one sample sequenced in a study of cytotoxic CD8 clonotypes in ibrutinib-treated CLL. Method: immunoSEQ multiplex PCR; TCRdb's copy keeps in-frame clones and lacks some. The sample lists 250,000 to 350,000 clones, around 69% occurring once. The input for sequencing was PBMCs, taken at disease progression, from a patient treated with ibrutinib. These TCRs come from a human donor with chronic lymphocytic leukemia.

This clone turned up a few times. V usage is TRBV20-1 and J usage is TRBJ2-3; no firm D call. In germline, CDR1 is DFQATT, CDR2 SNEGSKA (reference sequence). The CDR3 spans 10 residues. The germline V and J ends were trimmed by 5 bases and 5 bases, with 5 bases remaining between them. The CDR3 coding sequence is TGCAGTGCTTACAGAGATACGCAGTATTTT. Residues: CSAYRDTQYF.

The chain links TRBV5-1 to TRBJ2-3; possible D gene TRBD1, 6 bases. Germline V lookup: CDR1 SGHRS, CDR2 YFSETQ. V lost 0 bases to trimming and J lost 2 bases, with 10 bases between them. The CDR3 has 15 residues. The CDR3: CASSLVTGVTDTQYF. CDR3 DNA: TGCGCCAGCAGCTTGGTGACAGGAGTCACAGATACGCAGTATTTT.

The gene calls are TRBV10-3 and TRBJ2-3, with TRBD2 identical over 8 bases. V was pared by 8 bases and J by 3 bases, with 7 bases of the junction left unmatched. Germline assignment: CDR1 ENHRY and CDR2 SYGVKD. The CDR3 is 14 residues long. CDR3 sequence: CAISSGRVTDTQYF. The CDR3 DNA reads as TGTGCCATCTCCAGCGGGAGAGTAACAGATACGCAGTATTTT.

The genes are TRBV7-9 and TRBJ1-2, with 10 bases matching TRBD1. The CDR3 has 13 residues. Per the germline V gene, CDR1 is SEHNR and CDR2 is FQNEAQ (reference sequence). With V trimmed by 5 bases and J by 8 bases, 5 bases remained unmatched. For the CDR3, the DNA is TGTGCCAGCAGCCCGGGACAGGGGAACGGCTACACCTTC. As protein: CASSPGQGNGYTF.

This clone appeared once. The V and J genes are TRBV7-2 and TRBJ2-4, with D unclear. V shed 3 bases and J shed 0 bases, with 6 bases lying between them. Germline-derived CDR1 and CDR2 are SGHTA and FQGNSA. CDR3 length: 14 amino acids. DNA of the CDR3: TGTGCCAGCAGCTTGGTGGTAGCCAAAAACATTCAGTACTTC. It is translated as CASSLVVAKNIQYF.

The chain recombines TRBV7-2 with TRBJ2-7; TRBD2 aligns across 7 bases. Germline values: CDR1 SGHTA, CDR2 FQGNSA. The CDR3 has 15 residues. The J segment lost 6 bases and the V segment lost 6 bases, leaving 14 bases of the junction unmatched. This chain's CDR3 is CASSSGRRERSEQYF. The DNA for the CDR3 is TGTGCCAGCAGTTCGGGGCGGCGGGAGCGTTCCGAGCAGTACTTC.

The chain has TRBV18 and TRBJ1-2; D not resolved. Trimming cost V 2 bases and J 1 base, with 11 bases left between them. In germline, CDR1 is KGHSH, CDR2 LQKENI. The CDR3 length is 15 residues. The chain's CDR3 is CASSPALGSNYGYTF. Here the CDR3 DNA reads TGTGCCAGCTCACCAGCGCTGGGGAGTAACTATGGCTACACCTTC.

As DNA, the CDR3 is TGTGCTAGTGGTTTGGTAGCTAACACCGGGGAGCTGTTTTTT. Its protein product is CASGLVANTGELFF. The rearrangement joins TRBV12-5 to TRBJ2-2; D ambiguous. V was shortened by 0 bases and J by 2 bases, with 4 bases between the two germline ends. The CDR3 has 14 amino acids. Germline CDR1 LGHNT, CDR2 FRNRAP.

This chain uses TRBV7-2 with TRBJ2-7; D remains ambiguous. Trimming took 2 bases from V and 7 from J, leaving 12 bases between them. This CDR3 has 13 residues. Germline values: CDR1 SGHTA, CDR2 FQGNSA. The CDR3 is CASSLFSQGEQYF. CDR3 sequence (DNA): TGTGCCAGCAGCTTATTCAGTCAAGGGGAGCAGTACTTC.

The chain couples TRBV9 to TRBJ2-1, with a tentative D call TRBD2 (5 bases). Germline assignment: CDR1 SGDLS and CDR2 YYNGEE. The V end was cut by 0 bases, the J end by 0 bases, with 16 bases between. The CDR3 runs to 18 residues. For the CDR3, the DNA is TGTGCCAGCAGCGTAGGGAGGACTTTCTTTTCCTCCTACAATGAGCAGTTCTTC. Translation: CASSVGRTFFSSYNEQFF.